The 11 T cell receptor beta chains below were found in one sample sequenced in a study of T cell responses to AZD1222 COVID-19 vaccine. Generated by immunoSEQ multiplex PCR, the TCRdb table keeps only in-frame clones and is missing some. The table records roughly 89,000 clones, 88% of them present only once. The sequences come from peripheral blood, collected on day 0 of MenACWY control vaccination. Receptors were obtained from an adult in good health.

The rearrangement joins TRBV7-2 to TRBJ2-7; D unclear. CDR3 length: 14 residues. Germline CDR1 and CDR2: SGHTA and FQGNSA. V lost 2 bases and J 5 bases, leaving 13 bases between the germline ends. CDR3 sequence (DNA): TGTGCCAGCAGCTTATTTGAAGCTTCGGACGAGCAGTACTTC. This gives the protein CASSLFEASDEQYF.

The genes are TRBV19 and TRBJ1-5, with D uncertain. The CDR3 totals 16 residues. The ends were cut back, 6 bases at V and 2 bases at J, with 17 bases in the middle. Germline loops: CDR1 LNHDA, CDR2 SQIVND (reference sequence). In nucleotides, the CDR3 is TGTGCCAGTAGAGGGCAGGTAATAGTCGGCAATCAGCCCCAGCATTTT. This encodes CASRGQVIVGNQPQHF.

V gene TRBV7-2 combines with J gene TRBJ1-1, with D maybe TRBD1 (5 bases). Germline V gene sequence: CDR1 SGHTA, CDR2 FQGNSA. This CDR3 region has 16 residues. V gave up 2 bases and J gave up 4 bases, with 17 bases separating them. The CDR3 DNA reads TGTGCCAGCAGCTTAAGCGCATGGACATTAGGCACTGAAGCTTTCTTT. This gives the protein CASSLSAWTLGTEAFF.

The rearrangement joins TRBV7-8 to TRBJ1-4; the D gene is possibly TRBD1 (5 bases). Germline loops: CDR1 SGHVS, CDR2 FQNEAQ. The CDR3 has 13 amino acids. The ends were cut back, 5 bases at V and 5 bases at J, with 9 bases in the middle. Written as DNA, the CDR3 is TGTGCCAGCAGCCGGGGCCGAAATGAAAAACTGTTTTTT. Protein: CASSRGRNEKLFF.

The CDR3: CAGRTSGSSGANVLTF. The CDR3 DNA sequence: TGTGCCGGCCGGACTAGCGGGAGCTCTGGGGCCAACGTCCTGACTTTC. The V and J genes are TRBV19 and TRBJ2-6; TRBD2 agrees at 13 bases. CDR1 is LNHDA, CDR2 SQIVND, per germline (reference sequence). The junction had 4 bases not matched to a gene; V was cut back by 11 bases and J by 0 bases. The CDR3 has 16 amino acids. Complete variable domain (other parts from reference TRBV19 and TRBJ2-6): DGGITQSPKYLFRKEGQNVTLSCEQNLNHDAMYWYRQDPGQGLRLIYYSQIVNDFQKGDIAEGYSVSREKKESFPLTVTSAQKNPTAFYLCAGRTSGSSGANVLTFGAGSRLTVL.

This rearrangement joins TRBV4-3 to TRBJ1-4; 9 bases are shared with TRBD1. The CDR3 has 15 residues. Germline values: CDR1 LGHNA, CDR2 YSLEER. V gave up 4 bases and J gave up 6 bases; unmatched junction bases: 6. The CDR3 spells CASSLLQGADEKLFF. CDR3 bases: TGCGCCAGCAGCCTACTACAGGGGGCGGATGAAAAACTGTTTTTT.

This chain uses TRBV15 with TRBJ1-2; perhaps TRBD1 as D (5 bases). The CDR3 is 15 amino acids. Per germline, CDR1 LNHNV and CDR2 YYDKDF (reference sequence). Trimming left V 0 bases short and J 9 bases short, with 17 bases between. CDR3 bases: TGTGCCACCAGCAGAGATCAGGGCTTATATGTGCGCTACACCTTC. Translating gives CATSRDQGLYVRYTF.

V gene TRBV19 combines with J gene TRBJ2-7, with 12 bases aligning to TRBD2. The ends lost 6 bases at V and 4 bases at J; junction bases unmatched: 7. Germline CDR1 reads LNHDA; CDR2 reads SQIVND (reference sequence). This CDR3 is 15 amino acids long. In DNA, the CDR3 is TGTGCCAGTAGCCGACTAGCGGGAGAATCGTACGAGCAGTACTTC. This translates into CASSRLAGESYEQYF.

The chain recombines TRBV21-1 with TRBJ2-7; no DNA check was done on the table's D call, TRBD2. TRBV21-1 is classified as a pseudogene. This CDR3 spans 15 amino acids. The CDR3 here is CASSKSGDFSYEQYF. The CDR3 DNA reads TGTGCCAGCAGCAAATCGGGGGACTTCTCCTACGAGCAGTACTTC.

The chain links TRBV7-3 to TRBJ1-1; no definite D call. The CDR3 contains 14 residues. The germline V and J ends were trimmed by 8 bases and 1 base, with 14 bases remaining between them. Germline V gives CDR1 SGHTA, CDR2 FQGTGA. CDR3 nucleotide sequence: TGTGCCAGCGGCCCGACACGGGCGAACACTGAAGCTTTCTTT. This gives the protein CASGPTRANTEAFF.

CDR3 nucleotide sequence: TGTGCCAGCAGTTTAGGGGACAGGGCGAACAATGAGCAGTTCTTC. Protein sequence: CASSLGDRANNEQFF. V usage is TRBV28 and J usage is TRBJ2-1; 9 bases map to TRBD1. Trimming removed 2 bases from V and 5 bases from J; junction bases left unmatched: 4. The CDR3 contains 15 residues. Per germline, CDR1 MDHEN and CDR2 SYDVKM.